The 26 T cell receptor beta chains below come from one sample, sequenced in a study of shared clonotypes between healthy human individuals. Selected positively for CCR7 and CD45RO-negative, naive CD8 cells excluded terminally differentiated effector memory CD45RA+ cells. TCRdb's copy holds only in-frame clones and misses some; the assay was immunoSEQ multiplex PCR. The sample contains around 2,000,000 clones, about 95% of which appear only once. Sequenced: naive CD8+ T cells sorted from blood. The receptors stem from a man between 18 and 35 years old in good health.

The genes are TRBV11-2 and TRBJ2-7, with D perhaps given as TRBD1 or TRBD2 (5 bases each). Looked up from germline, CDR1 is SGHAT and CDR2 is FQNNGV. Trimming removed 5 bases at V and 2 bases at J, with 16 bases between. CDR3 size: 15 residues. Here the CDR3 reads CASSPLAGIPYEQYF. The CDR3 nucleotides are TGTGCCAGCAGCCCCCTAGCAGGGATCCCCTACGAGCAGTACTTC.

This chain links TRBV9 with TRBJ1-4; D perhaps matches TRBD1 (5 bases). Germline V CDR1 and CDR2: SGDLS, YYNGEE. CDR3 length: 12 amino acids. V was clipped by 7 bases and J by 8 bases, with 12 bases between them. This chain's CDR3 is CASGHHVEKLFF. Written as DNA, the CDR3 is TGTGCCAGCGGACACCACGTGGAAAAACTGTTTTTT.

The V call is TRBV10-1, the J call TRBJ1-2, with D tentatively TRBD1 (5 bases). CDR1 and CDR2 (germline): WNHNN, SYGVQD (reference sequence). V lost 5 bases to trimming and J lost 7 bases, with 23 bases between them. The CDR3 runs to 16 residues. Written as DNA, the CDR3 is TGCGCCAGCAGTCCTGACCGGGACGCTTTCCCGACTGGCTACACCTTC. This translates into CASSPDRDAFPTGYTF.

This rearrangement joins TRBV29-1 to TRBJ2-1, with 10 bases aligning to TRBD1. Germline values: CDR1 SQVTM, CDR2 ANQGSEA. The CDR3 is made up of 15 amino acids. The ends lost 2 bases at V and 3 bases at J; junction bases unmatched: 4. CDR3 protein: CSVETDRGHYNEQFF. The CDR3 DNA is TGCAGCGTTGAAACTGACAGGGGGCACTACAATGAGCAGTTCTTC.

The rearrangement links TRBV7-8 to TRBJ2-3, with 10 bases matching TRBD2. CDR3 size: 17 residues. Trimming at V came to 4 bases and at J to 6 bases, leaving 13 bases not matched to a gene. From germline, CDR1 is SGHVS and CDR2 FQNEAQ. The CDR3 sequence: CASSSSLAGSLADTQYF. CDR3 coding DNA: TGTGCCAGCAGCTCTTCACTAGCGGGGAGCCTTGCGGATACGCAGTATTTT.

V is TRBV7-9 and J is TRBJ2-5, with 8 bases aligning to TRBD2. V dropped 5 bases and J dropped 5; count of bases not matched to a gene: 13. Germline V gene lookup returns CDR1 SEHNR and CDR2 FQNEAQ (reference sequence). This CDR3 comprises 16 residues. As DNA, the CDR3 is TGTGCCAGCAGCCAGGGACTAGAAGGAATGTTGGAGACCCAGTACTTC. It is translated as CASSQGLEGMLETQYF.

The CDR3 DNA is TGTGCCAGCAGCTGGTTAGCAGCTAACTATGGCTACACCTTC. It encodes CASSWLAANYGYTF. The chain recombines TRBV7-8 with TRBJ1-2; D unresolved. Per germline, CDR1 SGHVS and CDR2 FQNEAQ. With 4 bases removed from V and 0 bases from J, the gap between germline ends came to 9 bases. There are 14 residues in the CDR3.

Remarks on this clone: Other DNA sequences in the same sample also yield this CDR3. This chain links TRBV9 with TRBJ2-7; TRBD1 aligns across 12 bases. The junction had 3 bases not matched to a gene; V was cut back by 0 bases and J by 5 bases. This CDR3 is 15 amino acids long. The germline CDR1 and CDR2 sequences are SGDLS and YYNGEE. CDR3 nucleotide sequence: TGTGCCAGCAGCGTAGGTGGGACAGGGGGCCACGAGCAGTACTTC. It encodes CASSVGGTGGHEQYF.

V is TRBV15 and J is TRBJ2-7, with D possibly TRBD2 on 6 matching bases. Trimming shortened V by 6 bases and J by 3 bases, and 15 bases separated the two germline ends. Germline CDR1 LNHNV, CDR2 YYDKDF (reference sequence). The CDR3 contains 14 residues. The CDR3 sequence: CATRSKISGYEQYF. The CDR3 region has the DNA TGTGCCACCAGAAGTAAGATTAGCGGCTACGAGCAGTACTTC.

The chain carries TRBV6-1 and TRBJ2-4; the D gene is possibly TRBD1 (6 bases). Trimming removed 3 bases from V and 3 bases from J, with 15 bases in between. This CDR3 comprises 16 residues. Per the germline V gene, CDR1 is MNHNS and CDR2 is SASEGT. CDR3 nucleotides: TGTGCCAGCAGTGACCGGACAGAGAGGGTCAAAAACATTCAGTACTTC. Translating gives CASSDRTERVKNIQYF.

The rearrangement joins TRBV18 to TRBJ1-3, with TRBD1 as a possible D gene (5 bases). The length of the CDR3 is 16 residues. Looked up from germline, CDR1 is KGHSH and CDR2 is LQKENI. V lost 8 bases to trimming and J lost 0 bases, with 17 bases between them. The CDR3 region is CASLTTDPTSGNTIYF. CDR3 sequence (DNA): TGTGCCAGCCTGACGACAGATCCGACCTCTGGAAACACCATATATTTT.

The table lists this clone with a few counts. Within the sample, other DNA sequences also encode this same CDR3. This sequence joins TRBV9 and TRBJ2-1, with D perhaps matching TRBD2 (5 bases). The CDR3 loop spans 15 amino acids. V shed 0 bases and J shed 0 bases, with 7 bases lying between them. Germline values: CDR1 SGDLS, CDR2 YYNGEE. The CDR3 protein is CASSVVGSSYNEQFF. The CDR3 coding sequence is TGTGCCAGCAGCGTAGTGGGGAGCTCCTACAATGAGCAGTTCTTC.

The V and J genes are TRBV27 and TRBJ2-1, with TRBD2 identical over 8 bases. The CDR3 is made up of 16 amino acids. Germline CDR1 reads MNHEY; CDR2 reads SMNVEV (reference sequence). Losses at the gene ends were 0 bases for V and 3 bases for J; bases not matched to a gene: 4. For the CDR3, the DNA is TGTGCCAGCAGTTTATCTTACGGGGGGGGCTACAATGAGCAGTTCTTC. Protein: CASSLSYGGGYNEQFF.

The rearrangement joins TRBV6-5 to TRBJ2-6, with D unclear. Per the germline V gene, CDR1 is MNHEY and CDR2 is SVGAGI. This CDR3 is built from 14 residues. The V and J ends lost 6 bases and 0 bases respectively, with 6 bases between them. CDR3 in amino acids: CASREGSGANVLTF. DNA for the CDR3: TGTGCCAGCAGGGAAGGCTCTGGGGCCAACGTCCTGACTTTC.

The V call is TRBV29-1, the J call TRBJ2-3, with D perhaps matching TRBD2 (6 bases). This CDR3 has 13 amino acids. The germline V gene has CDR1 SQVTM and CDR2 ANQGSEA. V was trimmed by 1 base and J by 10 bases, leaving 15 bases between them. CDR3 protein: CSVEGLVIDAQYF. The CDR3, as DNA: TGCAGCGTTGAAGGACTAGTCATTGATGCGCAGTATTTT.

The chain joins TRBV6-5 to TRBJ1-1; D uncertain. The CDR3 totals 14 residues. V lost 0 bases to trimming and J lost 3 bases, with 8 bases between them. Germline V gives CDR1 MNHEY, CDR2 SVGAGI. CDR3 in DNA: TGTGCCAGCAGTTACTCGTCCACGGACACTGAAGCTTTCTTT. Residues: CASSYSSTDTEAFF.

To note about this clone: One end of the junction varies from germline; a read error may be responsible. The rearrangement joins TRBV19 to TRBJ2-3; no clear D. The germline V gene encodes CDR1 LNHDA and CDR2 SQIVND (reference sequence). This CDR3 spans 15 amino acids. The CDR3 loop is CASSMLALRTDTQYF. In DNA, the CDR3 is TGTGCCAGTAGTATGTTGGCCCTCCGCACGGATACGCAGTATTTT.

The chain uses TRBV4-3 and TRBJ2-1, with D possibly matching TRBD2 (6 bases). This CDR3 is 18 amino acids long. Germline loops: CDR1 LGHNA, CDR2 YSLEER. V gave up 0 bases and J gave up 2 bases, with 17 bases separating them. The CDR3 DNA follows: TGCGCCAGCAGCCAAGATCTCGGCGGGACTGCAACCTACAATGAGCAGTTCTTC. This codes for CASSQDLGGTATYNEQFF.

On this clone itself: The identical CDR3 is also encoded by other nucleotide sequences in the sample. This sequence joins TRBV27 and TRBJ1-5; D remains unclear. V was shortened by 3 bases and J by 6 bases, with 6 bases between the two germline ends. The CDR3 length is 12 residues. Germline assignment: CDR1 MNHEY and CDR2 SMNVEV (reference sequence). The CDR3 reads CASSFPGQPQHF. The DNA of the CDR3 is TGTGCCAGCAGTTTTCCGGGTCAGCCCCAGCATTTT.

The chain links TRBV7-6 to TRBJ1-6, with D possibly matching TRBD1 (6 bases). Trimming took 5 bases from V and 9 from J, leaving 11 bases between them. Germline V gene lookup returns CDR1 SGHVS and CDR2 FNYEAQ. The CDR3 has 13 residues. CDR3 loop: CASSLRGSSPLHF. In DNA, the CDR3 is TGTGCCAGCAGCCTCAGGGGCAGTTCACCCCTCCACTTT.

The chain uses TRBV9 and TRBJ2-2; unclear D gene. CDR1 and CDR2 (germline): SGDLS, YYNGEE. V was clipped by 3 bases and J by 2 bases, with 17 bases between them. The CDR3 runs to 17 residues. For the CDR3, the DNA is TGTGCCAGCAGCGCACCAACGGTGCGGTTTAACACCGGGGAGCTGTTTTTT. Amino acid sequence: CASSAPTVRFNTGELFF.

The V gene is TRBV5-1, the J gene TRBJ1-6; a possible D gene is TRBD1 (6 bases). Germline CDR1 SGHRS, CDR2 YFSETQ. The CDR3 covers 17 residues. Trimming cost V 2 bases and J 0 bases, with 12 bases left between them. The CDR3, as DNA: TGCGCCAGCAGCTTAATACGGACAGACTCCTATAATTCACCCCTCCACTTT. This translates into CASSLIRTDSYNSPLHF.

The chain carries TRBV6-5 and TRBJ2-7; 9 bases align to TRBD2. J was trimmed by 3 bases and V by 5 bases; bases with no gene match: 8. CDR1 and CDR2 (germline): MNHEY, SVGAGI. The CDR3 runs to 15 residues. The CDR3 loop reads CASSPMGGGGYEQYF. The DNA of the CDR3 is TGTGCCAGCAGTCCCATGGGCGGGGGGGGCTACGAGCAGTACTTC.

The rearrangement links TRBV15 to TRBJ1-1, with D tentatively TRBD1 (5 bases). Germline CDR1 reads LNHNV; CDR2 reads YYDKDF (reference sequence). The ends were cut back, 3 bases at V and 1 base at J, with 12 bases in the middle. The CDR3 loop spans 15 amino acids. The CDR3 reads CATSRARTGNTEAFF. In DNA form, the CDR3 reads TGTGCCACCAGCAGGGCACGTACAGGGAACACTGAAGCTTTCTTT.

V and J are TRBV5-1 and TRBJ1-1; weak D call: TRBD1 (5 bases). Germline loops: CDR1 SGHRS, CDR2 YFSETQ. CDR3 length: 14 residues. Trimming left V 1 base short and J 2 bases short, with 9 bases between. The CDR3 spells CASSLLGANTEAFF. The CDR3 nucleotides read TGCGCCAGCAGCTTGCTAGGGGCTAACACTGAAGCTTTCTTT.

The CDR3 DNA reads as TGCGCCAGCAGCCAGTACCCAGGGTATGACACTGAAGCTTTCTTT. Protein sequence: CASSQYPGYDTEAFF. V gene TRBV4-1 combines with J gene TRBJ1-1, with a weak D call TRBD1 (5 bases). Germline V CDR1 and CDR2: MGHRA, YSYEKL. V was trimmed by 3 bases and J by 3 bases, leaving 14 bases between them. The CDR3 totals 15 residues.